This TCR beta chain is drawn from a study of blood T cell repertoires in COVID-19. Whole-study context: Some COVID-19 samples were acute and others convalescent; all came from the United States, Italy and Spain. PBMCs, B-cell-depleted T cells, or T cells were the source of the cDNA or gDNA that made up the material.

Seattle patients were enrolled during active infection and followed longitudinally. The count of this clone is one. The table came from immunoSEQ multiplex PCR; TCRdb's copy has only in-frame clones and leaves some out. The sample consists of about 160,000 clones, 75% to 90% of them appearing once. The CDR3 sequence is 13 residues long. The ends were cut back, 10 bases at V and 0 bases at J, with 12 bases in the middle. Germline CDR1 LGHNT, CDR2 FRNRAP. The sequenced sample consisted of peripheral blood. The J gene is TRBJ1-1, the V gene TRBV12-5; D unresolved. This receptor was obtained from a man between 18 and 35 years old with COVID-19, enrolled during active disease. The CDR3 spells CAIANSLNTEAFF. CDR3 bases: TGTGCTATAGCGAACAGCCTGAACACTGAAGCTTTCTTT.